This T cell receptor (beta chain) was documented in a study of shared clonotypes between healthy human individuals. Findings and limits, study-wide: Clonotype sharing among donors was thought likely to change with sequencing depth.

In replicate PCRs of unsorted PBMC, approximately 280 ng DNA, tens of thousands of T cell genomes, was used. With ten immunoSEQ deep assay plates, unsorted PBMC DNA underwent sequencing. The data were produced by immunoSEQ multiplex PCR, yet TCRdb's version contains in-frame clones alone and is incomplete. The table shows some 450,000 clones, with more than 70% occurring only once. This clone was observed once. Its target is unknown. The receptor comes from a woman aged 40 to 50 in good health. Some clones in this sample may be carry-over from other donors' samples. Sequencing was done on a sample of PBMCs.

CDR3 nucleotide sequence: TGTGCCTGGAGTGTACCAGGGAACCAACAAGAGACCCAGTACTTC. Translated: CAWSVPGNQQETQYF. The gene calls are TRBV30 and TRBJ2-5; TRBD1 might be the D (5 bases). V was pared by 0 bases and J by 2 bases, with 13 bases between. The CDR3 runs to 15 residues. From germline, CDR1 is GTSNPN and CDR2 SVGIG (reference sequence).